These 25 T cell receptor beta chains were all obtained from the same sample, sequenced in a study of CD8 T cells in Susac syndrome. RNA in amounts of roughly 0.5 to 1 ug was reverse transcribed with random hexamers. TCRdb re-called the immunoSEQ multiplex PCR reads with MiXCR, one entry per CDR3 protein. The data contain roughly 140,000 distinct CDR3 sequences, about 94% of them seen just once; the ten biggest clones take up over 0.25%. The sample consisted of CD8+ T cells from PBMCs. All receptors derive from a human donor in good health.

The count of this clonotype is one. The rearrangement uses TRBV7-7 and TRBJ2-1, with 10 positions matching TRBD2. V gave up 3 bases and J gave up 7 bases; unmatched junction bases: 6. CDR3 length: 15 amino acids. Germline assignment: CDR1 SSHAT and CDR2 FNYEAQ (reference sequence). CDR3 sequence reads: CASSLSGGEGNEQFF. For the CDR3, the DNA is TGTGCCAGCAGCTTGAGCGGGGGGGAGGGAAATGAGCAGTTCTTC.

The chain links TRBV9 to TRBJ2-2; 8 positions agree with TRBD1. V trimming: 5 bases; J trimming: 4 bases; junction bases outside the gene matches: 1. The germline V gene has CDR1 SGDLS and CDR2 YYNGEE. CDR3 length: 13 residues. Here the CDR3 reads CASRDRATGELFF. The DNA of the CDR3 is TGTGCCAGCAGGGACAGGGCCACCGGGGAGCTGTTTTTT.

The chain employs TRBV6-5 and TRBJ2-7, with 9 nucleotides matching TRBD2. The CDR3 is 15 amino acids. In germline, CDR1 is MNHEY, CDR2 SVGAGI. Losses at the gene ends were 2 bases for V and 4 bases for J; bases not matched to a gene: 6. CDR3 residues: CASSYGREGQYEQYF. CDR3 coding DNA: TGTGCCAGCAGTTACGGGCGGGAGGGCCAGTACGAGCAGTACTTC.

The V call is TRBV9, the J call TRBJ2-7, with a weak D call TRBD1 (6 bases). This CDR3 is built from 17 residues. The V gene's germline CDR1 is SGDLS and CDR2 YYNGEE. V lost 0 bases to trimming and J lost 2 bases, with 18 bases between them. CDR3 residues: CASSVAGSGTPTYEQYF. In nucleotides, the CDR3 is TGTGCCAGCAGCGTAGCCGGATCCGGGACACCAACCTACGAGCAGTACTTC.

This chain joins TRBV2 and TRBJ2-5; D may be TRBD2 (5 bases). Trimming took 6 bases from V and 0 from J, leaving 11 bases between them. CDR1 is SNHLY, CDR2 FYNNEI, per germline. The CDR3 loop spans 14 amino acids. The CDR3 protein is CASRGLADQETQYF. The DNA of the CDR3 is TGTGCCAGCAGAGGGCTAGCAGACCAAGAGACCCAGTACTTC.

Only one count was recorded for this clonotype. The rearrangement joins TRBV4-1 to TRBJ1-2; no definite D call. This CDR3 comprises 15 residues. The germline V gene encodes CDR1 MGHRA and CDR2 YSYEKL. V lost 0 bases and J lost 2, with 10 bases in between. The CDR3 DNA reads as TGCGCCAGCAGCCAAGAAAAAGGACTCAACTATGGCTACACCTTC. It encodes CASSQEKGLNYGYTF.

The rearrangement joins TRBV12-3 or TRBV12-4 to TRBJ2-7, with a weak D call TRBD1 (5 bases). V lost 5 bases to trimming and J lost 2 bases, with 13 bases between them. The CDR3 loop spans 14 amino acids. The CDR3 region is CASSPEQVAYEQYF. DNA for the CDR3: TGTGCCAGCAGTCCCGAACAGGTAGCCTACGAGCAGTACTTC.

The J gene is TRBJ2-7, the V gene TRBV29-1; D is perhaps TRBD1 or TRBD2 (5 bases each). The CDR3 sequence is 15 residues long. Germline V CDR1 and CDR2: SQVTM, ANQGSEA. V shed 0 bases and J shed 6 bases, with 18 bases lying between them. CDR3 nucleotide sequence: TGCAGCGTTGAAGATTGGGGACCCCGCGAGGGCGAGCAGTACTTC. It codes for CSVEDWGPREGEQYF.

The gene calls are TRBV27 and TRBJ2-1; no clear D. V gave up 3 bases and J gave up 2 bases, with 8 bases separating them. Germline V gene sequence: CDR1 MNHEY, CDR2 SMNVEV (reference sequence). The CDR3 contains 14 residues. The CDR3 nucleotides read TGTGCCAGCAGTTTTTATTCTGCCTACAATGAGCAGTTCTTC. This translates into CASSFYSAYNEQFF.

This chain links TRBV7-6 with TRBJ2-7, with 15 bases matching TRBD2. The V gene end was trimmed by 5 bases and the J gene end by 9 bases; junction bases not matched to a gene: 8. From germline, CDR1 is SGHVS and CDR2 FNYEAQ. CDR3 length: 15 amino acids. The CDR3 nucleotides are TGTGCCAGCAGCGCACCGGGACTAGCGGGAGGTGTGCAGTACTTC. It specifies CASSAPGLAGGVQYF.

This clonotype was counted once. This sequence joins TRBV9 and TRBJ2-5, with TRBD1 identical over 8 bases. Per the germline V gene, CDR1 is SGDLS and CDR2 is YYNGEE. Trimming removed 4 bases from V and 3 bases from J; junction bases left unmatched: 5. The CDR3 contains 14 residues. This CDR3 reads CASSPTGEKETQYF. The CDR3 DNA is TGTGCCAGCAGCCCGACAGGGGAGAAAGAGACCCAGTACTTC.

This chain connects TRBV4-2 to TRBJ2-7; no clear D gene. The V gene's germline CDR1 is LGHNA and CDR2 YNFKEQ. The CDR3 contains 15 residues. Between the trimmed V and J ends, which lost 0 bases and 2 bases, there was a span of 11 bases. Written as DNA, the CDR3 is TGTGCCAGCAGCCAAGAGCCCCATGGGCCCTACGAGCAGTACTTC. It yields the protein CASSQEPHGPYEQYF.

The chain joins TRBV4-1 to TRBJ2-7; D is undetermined. The V end was cut by 1 base, the J end by 5 bases, with 12 bases between. CDR3 length equals 14 residues. Germline CDR1 reads MGHRA; CDR2 reads YSYEKL. The CDR3 protein is CASSQVLGLHEQYF. Written as DNA, the CDR3 is TGCGCCAGCAGCCAAGTCCTTGGGCTACACGAGCAGTACTTC.

The CDR3 DNA reads TGTGCCAGCAGCCCCACTGCAGCCCCCTACGAGCAGTACTTC. Protein: CASSPTAAPYEQYF. The chain links TRBV12-3 or TRBV12-4 to TRBJ2-7, with D unclear. The CDR3 sequence is 14 residues long. Between the trimmed V and J ends, which lost 6 bases and 2 bases, there was a span of 14 bases.

This clonotype has a handful of counts. V is TRBV27 and J is TRBJ1-1, with D possibly matching TRBD1 (6 bases). V gave up 5 bases and J gave up 1 base, with 8 bases separating them. This CDR3 region has 13 residues. Germline assignment: CDR1 MNHEY and CDR2 SMNVEV (reference sequence). DNA for the CDR3: TGTGCCAGCAGTGCGGGACAGAACACTGAAGCTTTCTTT. Translated: CASSAGQNTEAFF.

This chain uses TRBV4-2 with TRBJ2-7; 7 bases match TRBD2. Per the germline V gene, CDR1 is LGHNA and CDR2 is YNFKEQ. Unmatched junction bases numbered 8, after V lost 5 bases and J lost 7 bases. CDR3 length: 13 residues. CDR3 sequence: CASSSGTLGEQYF. In nucleotides, the CDR3 is TGTGCCAGCAGCAGCGGGACCCTTGGTGAGCAGTACTTC.

The CDR3 protein is CSVEDLFGDYIQYF. The DNA of the CDR3 is TGCAGCGTTGAAGATCTGTTTGGGGATTACATTCAGTACTTC. The chain uses TRBV29-1 and TRBJ2-4; D gene unclear. Looked up from germline, CDR1 is SQVTM and CDR2 is ANQGSEA. V was trimmed by 0 bases and J by 8 bases, leaving 14 bases between them. This CDR3 is built from 14 residues.

The chain uses TRBV4-3 and TRBJ2-7; 9 positions match TRBD2. The CDR3 is 16 amino acids. V was clipped by 3 bases and J by 4 bases; unmatched bases: 10. Germline V CDR1 and CDR2: LGHNA, YSLEER. This CDR3 is CASSQWGSGSRYEQYF. The CDR3 coding sequence is TGCGCCAGCAGCCAGTGGGGTAGCGGGAGCAGGTACGAGCAGTACTTC.

The rearrangement links TRBV4-3 to TRBJ2-3, with 7 positions matching TRBD2. There are 15 residues in the CDR3. CDR1 and CDR2 (germline): LGHNA, YSLEER. Losses at the gene ends were 7 bases for V and 0 bases for J; bases not matched to a gene: 7. The CDR3 nucleotides are TGCGCCAGCAAGGAGGAGCGGGGCAGCACAGATACGCAGTATTTT. Residues: CASKEERGSTDTQYF.

J is TRBJ2-5 and V is TRBV4-2; 9 bases match TRBD1. This CDR3 has 16 residues. With 2 bases clipped from V and 5 bases from J, the junction kept 9 bases outside the gene matches. CDR1 and CDR2 (germline): LGHNA, YNFKEQ. CDR3 nucleotides: TGTGCCAGCAGCCAAACCGACAGGGGGTATCGGGAGACCCAGTACTTC. The encoded protein is CASSQTDRGYRETQYF.

The genes are TRBV6-5 and TRBJ2-7; a weak D match, TRBD1 (6 bases). In germline, CDR1 is MNHEY, CDR2 SVGAGI. The CDR3 sequence is 16 residues long. V lost 2 bases, J lost 0 bases, and 14 bases lay in between. The CDR3 DNA is TGTGCCAGCAGTTACACACCGGGACATCGCTCCTACGAGCAGTACTTC. Translated: CASSYTPGHRSYEQYF.

The chain recombines TRBV30 with TRBJ2-1; 9 bases map to TRBD2. Per the germline V gene, CDR1 is GTSNPN and CDR2 is SVGIG (reference sequence). V lost 0 bases to trimming and J lost 8 bases; unmatched junction nucleotides: 8. The CDR3 contains 15 residues. This CDR3 is CAWSVVSGSGDEQFF. CDR3 in DNA: TGTGCCTGGAGTGTTGTTAGCGGGAGTGGAGATGAGCAGTTCTTC.

The chain combines TRBV27 with TRBJ2-1, with 10 bases matching TRBD2. The CDR3 has 14 amino acids. The ends lost 6 bases at V and 7 bases at J; junction bases unmatched: 6. Germline assignment: CDR1 MNHEY and CDR2 SMNVEV (reference sequence). CDR3 loop: CASSIYSGRNEQFF. In DNA, the CDR3 is TGTGCCAGCAGCATATATAGCGGGAGGAATGAGCAGTTCTTC.

The chain joins TRBV27 to TRBJ2-5; D is perhaps TRBD1 (6 bases). Trimming left V 6 bases short and J 5 bases short, with 10 bases between. CDR3 size: 12 residues. Germline assignment: CDR1 MNHEY and CDR2 SMNVEV (reference sequence). The CDR3 is CASRQGSETQYF. Here the CDR3 DNA reads TGTGCCAGCAGACAGGGATCGGAGACCCAGTACTTC.

V and J are TRBV9 and TRBJ2-3; 11 bases agree with TRBD2. CDR3 length equals 17 residues. After removal of 0 bases from V and 4 bases from J, the junction contained 7 bases not matched to a gene. Germline assignment: CDR1 SGDLS and CDR2 YYNGEE. The DNA for the CDR3 is TGTGCCAGCAGCGTAGCCCTAGCGGGAGGTGTAGCAGATACGCAGTATTTT. As protein: CASSVALAGGVADTQYF. The variable domain in full, with the rest retrieved from reference TRBV9 and TRBJ2-3, is DSGVTQTPKHLITATGQRVTLRCSPRSGDLSVYWYQQSLDQGLQFLIQYYNGEERAKGNILERFSAQQFPDLHSELNLSSLELGDSALYFCASSVALAGGVADTQYFGPGTRLTVL.